This TCR beta chain was profiled in a study of blood T cell repertoires in COVID-19. Authors' methods: Amplification of reference gene primers was used by the study to estimate nucleated cell counts. The assay was immunoSEQ multiplex PCR, and TCRdb's table has in-frame clones only and misses some. The V and J calls and clone size are taken from that table; D and trimming were inferred from the DNA. The table includes approximately 180,000 clones, around 87% detected once. In this sample, this clone turned up once. Germline V gene lookup returns CDR1 SGHTA and CDR2 FQGNSA. CDR3 length equals 13 residues. With 3 bases removed from V and 3 bases from J, the gap between germline ends came to 8 bases.

Sequenced sample: peripheral blood. V is TRBV7-2 and J is TRBJ1-2; D remains ambiguous. This clonotype originated in a man aged 35 to 55 with active or convalescent COVID-19. CDR3 nucleotide sequence: TGTGCCAGCAGCTTGAACGGGGACTATGGCTACACCTTC. This codes for CASSLNGDYGYTF. The entire variable domain, with the rest obtained from reference TRBV7-2 and TRBJ1-2, is as follows: GAGVSQSPSNKVTEKGKDVELRCDPISGHTALYWYRQSLGQGLEFLIYFQGNSAPDKSGLPSDRFSAERTGGSVSTLTIQRTQQEDSAVYLCASSLNGDYGYTFGSGTRLTVV.